A single sample gave rise to the 5 T cell receptor beta chains below, sequenced in a study of OX40 agonist ivuxolimab in advanced cancers. The protocol was immunoSEQ multiplex PCR, while the TCRdb copy is restricted to in-frame clones and leaves out a portion. The sample lists roughly 46,000 clones; 65% to 90% were seen once. The sample in question was CD4+ or CD8+ T cells sorted from blood, obtained in a trial of the OX40 agonist ivuxolimab. These receptors were taken from an adult with an advanced solid tumor such as melanoma, head and neck, liver or kidney cancer.

The rearrangement uses TRBV15 and TRBJ2-1; D remains unclear. This CDR3 has 19 residues. The germline V gene encodes CDR1 LNHNV and CDR2 YYDKDF (reference sequence). Trimming took off 0 bases at V and 0 bases at J, with 18 bases between the two ends. In DNA, the CDR3 is TGTGCCACCAGCAGAGATCGTCTTATGGGTCAGAGCTCCTACAATGAGCAGTTCTTC. Encoded protein: CATSRDRLMGQSSYNEQFF.

The rearrangement joins TRBV7-9 to TRBJ2-7; 7 nucleotides line up with TRBD1. The CDR3 runs 13 residues. CDR1 is SEHNR and CDR2 is FQNEAQ in the germline V gene (reference sequence). The ends lost 4 bases at V and 5 bases at J; junction bases unmatched: 5. The CDR3 region has the DNA TGTGCCAGCAGCTCCACCGACAGGGACGAGCAGTACTTC. Its protein is CASSSTDRDEQYF.

V is TRBV2 and J is TRBJ1-1, with a tentative D call TRBD1 (5 bases). The CDR3 covers 13 residues. Germline V gives CDR1 SNHLY, CDR2 FYNNEI. With 6 bases removed from V and 1 base from J, the gap between germline ends came to 9 bases. The CDR3 bases are TGTGCCAGCAGCTCCGACAGGAACACTGAAGCTTTCTTT. It is translated as CASSSDRNTEAFF. Filled out from reference TRBV2 and TRBJ1-1, the complete variable domain reads EPEVTQTPSHQVTQMGQEVILRCVPISNHLYFYWYRQILGQKVEFLVSFYNNEISEKSEIFDDQFSVERPDGSNFTLKIRSTKLEDSAMYFCASSSDRNTEAFFGQGTRLTVV.

The V call is TRBV5-8, the J call TRBJ2-3, with D hard to call. V gave up 5 bases and J gave up 0 bases, with 13 bases separating them. Germline V gene sequence: CDR1 SGHTS, CDR2 YDEGEE. This CDR3 region has 15 residues. CDR3 in DNA: TGTGCCAGCAGTTACCGACTCACAAGCACAGATACGCAGTATTTT. It translates to CASSYRLTSTDTQYF.

The chain carries TRBV6-6 and TRBJ1-2; D is undetermined. Germline V gene lookup returns CDR1 MNHNY and CDR2 SVGAGI (reference sequence). Trimming removed 5 bases from V and 8 bases from J, with 15 bases in between. CDR3 length: 13 residues. CDR3 loop: CASSPVTLAGYTF. CDR3 sequence (DNA): TGTGCCAGCAGTCCTGTTACACTCGCCGGCTACACCTTC.